Below are 6 T cell receptor beta chains sequenced from a single sample in a study of Graves' ophthalmopathy and Graves' hyperthyroidism. RNA transcripts yielded amplified TCR beta CDR3 regions. HTBI-primed first-round RT-PCR preceded second-round multiplex PCR. TCRdb reprocessed the multiplex PCR reads with MiXCR, giving one entry per CDR3 protein. Of approximately 700,000 distinct CDR3 sequences listed, 35% to 45% are singletons. The source material was peripheral blood. The receptors here all came from an adult man with Graves' ophthalmopathy.

This clonotype was observed a few times. The V and J genes are TRBV5-1 and TRBJ2-7, with a tentative D call TRBD1 (6 bases). The V end lost 4 bases, the J end lost 3 bases, and 17 bases lay between the germline ends. Looked up from germline, CDR1 is SGHRS and CDR2 is YFSETQ. The CDR3 has 15 amino acids. For the CDR3, the DNA is TGCGCCAGCAGCCGCAATCCGGGACAAAACTACGAGCAGTACTTC. Its protein is CASSRNPGQNYEQYF.

The rearrangement joins TRBV5-4 to TRBJ1-2; no clear D. This CDR3 comprises 13 residues. Germline loops: CDR1 SGHNT, CDR2 YYREEE (reference sequence). Trimming shortened V by 0 bases and J by 7 bases, and 10 bases separated the two germline ends. The CDR3 sequence is CASSLAAGSGYTF. The DNA for the CDR3 is TGTGCCAGCAGCTTGGCGGCAGGATCTGGCTACACCTTC.

This clonotype was picked up many times. V usage is TRBV7-2 and J usage is TRBJ1-2, with a weak D call TRBD1 (6 bases). V lost 6 bases to trimming and J lost 0 bases, with 11 bases between them. Germline values: CDR1 SGHTA, CDR2 FQGNSA. This CDR3 has 14 residues. CDR3 nucleotide sequence: TGTGCCAGCAGTCGGGACACGACTAACTATGGCTACACCTTC. Amino acid sequence: CASSRDTTNYGYTF.

This clonotype was recorded only once. One base away lies a much larger clone, so this may be a sequencing read error. This chain connects TRBV10-3 to TRBJ2-6; D gene uncertain. CDR1 is ENHRY and CDR2 is SYGVKD in the germline V gene. This CDR3 spans 15 amino acids. V was clipped by 5 bases and J by 1 base, with 9 bases between them. CDR3 sequence (DNA): TGTGCCATCAGTTTGGGATGGTCTGGGGCCAACGTCCTGACTTTC. This sequence encodes CAISLGWSGANVLTF.

V and J are TRBV2 and TRBJ2-6; D is uncertain. Germline V gives CDR1 SNHLY, CDR2 FYNNEI. The ends were cut back, 4 bases at V and 1 base at J, with 5 bases in the middle. This CDR3 has 14 residues. DNA for the CDR3: TGTGCCAGCAGTGGGGATTCTGGGGCCAACGTCCTGACTTTC. This codes for CASSGDSGANVLTF.

This clonotype appeared many times. V is TRBV12-3 or TRBV12-4 and J is TRBJ1-1, with unresolved D. The CDR3 has 12 amino acids. V was trimmed by 5 bases and J by 4 bases, leaving 8 bases between them. CDR3 region: CASSPDGTEAFF. The CDR3, as DNA: TGTGCCAGCAGTCCCGACGGCACTGAAGCTTTCTTT.